This T cell receptor beta chain was captured in a study of OX40 agonist ivuxolimab in advanced cancers. On this clone itself: Its antigen is not known.

Study conclusions and caveats: Clones of CD4+ and CD8+ blood T cells grew by week 6 at doses of 0.1 to 3.0 mg/kg.

Sequencing was performed with immunoSEQ multiplex PCR; in TCRdb, only in-frame clones are kept and a portion is missing. This repertoire shows approximately 74,000 clones, about 88% found once; its top ten account for approximately 0.3%. The CDR3 covers 15 residues. Trimming removed 5 bases at V and 0 bases at J, with 13 bases between. Germline loops: CDR1 MNHNY, CDR2 SVGAGI (reference sequence). J is TRBJ1-1 and V is TRBV6-6; D is perhaps TRBD1 (6 bases). This specimen consisted of CD4+ or CD8+ T cells sorted from blood, obtained in a trial of the OX40 agonist ivuxolimab. The TCR sequence derives from an adult with an advanced solid tumor such as melanoma, head and neck, liver or kidney cancer. For the CDR3, the DNA is TGTGCCAGCAGTATATACAGGGAGATGAACACTGAAGCTTTCTTT. This encodes CASSIYREMNTEAFF.